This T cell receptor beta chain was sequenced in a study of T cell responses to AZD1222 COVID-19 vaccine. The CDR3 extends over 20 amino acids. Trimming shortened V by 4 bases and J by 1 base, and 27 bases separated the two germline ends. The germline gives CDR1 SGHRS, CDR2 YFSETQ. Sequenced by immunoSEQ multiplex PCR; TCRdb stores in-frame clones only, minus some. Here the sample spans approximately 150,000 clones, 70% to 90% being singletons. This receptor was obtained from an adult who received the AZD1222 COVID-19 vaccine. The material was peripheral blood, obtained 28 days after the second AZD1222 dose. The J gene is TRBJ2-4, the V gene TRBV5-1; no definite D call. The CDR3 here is CASSLGFLPVAEGAKNIQYF. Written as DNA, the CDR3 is TGCGCCAGCAGCCTAGGATTTCTTCCGGTGGCGGAAGGGGCCAAAAACATTCAGTACTTC.